This TCR beta chain was captured by sequencing in a study of CD4 T cells in relation to SARS-CoV-2 and coronaviruses. The germline CDR1 and CDR2 sequences are SQVTM and ANQGSEA. V was pared by 0 bases and J by 8 bases, with 14 bases between. CDR3 length: 14 residues. Comments on this clone: The antigen is not known.

The table came from immunoSEQ multiplex PCR; TCRdb's copy has only in-frame clones and leaves some out. The sample consists of about 43,000 clones, 82% of them appearing once. Notes on the study in general: According to naive versus memory sequencing, detected responses are memory recall, not newly primed.

The chain links TRBV29-1 to TRBJ2-1; D unresolved. The source material was naive CD4+ T cells from PBMCs, cultured in vitro. Regarding subset: naive CD4+ T cells isolated by negative enrichment. The TCR comes from an adult with COVID-19. The CDR3 coding sequence is TGCAGCGTTGAAGAACGCGGTGTCTTCCATGAGCAGTTCTTC. This translates into CSVEERGVFHEQFF.